Each of the 8 T cell receptor beta chains below was sequenced from the same sample in a study of identical twins (dated by TCRdb to about 2016). Preparation of the library involved 5' RACE. TCRdb lists the instrument as Illumina HiSeq 2000. TCRdb applied fastp at Q25 and MiXCR to the public reads, then kept only in-frame beta chains. All rows with the same CDR3 protein become a single entry with the most common DNA and genes. The sample profile shows about 1.7 million distinct CDR3 sequences; around 33% of them were found once. The top ten hold more than 0.25% of the sample. Input material: cord blood. These receptors all come from a newborn girl in good health.

This clonotype came up a few times. In DNA, the CDR3 is TGCAGTGCTAGACGGACGGTGGTGAAGACCCAGTACTTC. It yields the protein CSARRTVVKTQYF. This chain joins TRBV20-1 and TRBJ2-5, with D hard to call. This CDR3 contains 13 residues. The germline V and J ends were trimmed by 2 bases and 6 bases, with 13 bases remaining between them. CDR1 is DFQATT and CDR2 is SNEGSKA in the germline V gene (reference sequence).

This clonotype was seen a few times. This clone may be a read error of a much larger clone one base away. The chain is built from TRBV29-1 and TRBJ1-2, with D uncertain. Germline V CDR1 and CDR2: SQVTM, ANQGSEA. Trimming took off 4 bases at V and 2 bases at J, with 5 bases between the two ends. This CDR3 comprises 11 residues. CDR3 protein: CSVVQNYGYTF. CDR3 nucleotides: TGCAGCGTTGTACAGAACTATGGCTACACCTTC.

There are a few counts of this clonotype. The chain employs TRBV7-9 and TRBJ1-5, with 11 bases aligning to TRBD1. V was pared by 5 bases and J by 14 bases, with 11 bases of the junction left unmatched. The V gene's germline CDR1 is SEHNR and CDR2 FQNEAQ (reference sequence). This CDR3 is 14 amino acids long. In DNA form, the CDR3 reads TGTGCCAGCAGCCCCCCACTCGGACAGGGGGCAAAGCATTTT. Its translation is CASSPPLGQGAKHF.

A few counts support this clonotype. This sequence joins TRBV18 and TRBJ2-1; D possibly corresponds to TRBD2 (5 bases). V shed 3 bases and J shed 15 bases, with 18 bases lying between them. The CDR3 length is 13 residues. CDR1 and CDR2 (germline): KGHSH, LQKENI. The CDR3 nucleotides are TGTGCCAGCTCACCTAAATCCGGGATTCAAGGGTTCTTC. Amino acid sequence: CASSPKSGIQGFF.

The chain carries TRBV28 and TRBJ1-1; D may be TRBD1 (5 bases). Deletions cut 2 bases from V and 5 bases from J, with 12 bases between. Germline V gives CDR1 MDHEN, CDR2 SYDVKM. The length of the CDR3 is 14 residues. CDR3: CASSLRPGGTEAFF. CDR3 nucleotide sequence: TGTGCCAGCAGTTTACGGCCCGGGGGGACTGAAGCTTTCTTT.

This rearrangement joins TRBV25-1 to TRBJ2-1; TRBD1 matches at 10 bases. Germline CDR1 and CDR2: MGHDK and SYGVNS. The CDR3 is 16 residues long. V trimming: 1 base; J trimming: 2 bases; junction bases outside the gene matches: 2. CDR3: CASSEFGQGAYNEQFF. The CDR3 nucleotides are TGTGCCAGCAGTGAATTTGGACAGGGGGCCTACAATGAGCAGTTCTTC.

This clonotype was picked up a small number of times. The CDR3 loop is CSARDLARVAEAFF. DNA for the CDR3: TGCAGTGCTAGAGATCTAGCGCGAGTGGCTGAAGCTTTCTTT. The V gene is TRBV20-1, the J gene TRBJ1-1; unclear D gene. This CDR3 has 14 amino acids. Germline-derived CDR1 and CDR2 are DFQATT and SNEGSKA (reference sequence). The V gene lost 0 bases and the J gene lost 6 bases, with 14 bases spanning the gap.

The chain couples TRBV3-1 to TRBJ2-1, with D perhaps TRBD2 (7 bases). V was shortened by 4 bases and J by 5 bases, with 18 bases between the two germline ends. This CDR3 has 16 amino acids. Per germline, CDR1 LGHDT and CDR2 YNNKEL (reference sequence). CDR3 in DNA: TGTGCCAGCAGCCGACACGCGCGGGGGCCCGACAATGAGCAGTTCTTC. Translation: CASSRHARGPDNEQFF.